The clone carrying this T cell receptor beta chain has at least ten counts. Its specificity is not known. This sample stems from a study of molecular identifiers for immune sequencing clone quantification. Notes on the study in general: Whereas clones above 20 RNA copies held under 1% of naive-cell molecules, they held over 97% of effector molecules.

TCRdb re-called the PCR reads with MiXCR, one entry per CDR3 protein. The data contain 400,000 to 600,000 distinct CDR3 sequences, less than 30% of them singletons. Trimming left V 0 bases short and J 4 bases short, with 14 bases between. This CDR3 region has 16 residues. Per germline, CDR1 SGHVS and CDR2 FQNEAQ. Specimen: naive CD8+ T cells from blood, with Jurkat cell RNA spiked in. Subset given: FACS-sorted CD8+CD4-CCR7+CD45RA+ naive T cells. V is TRBV7-8 and J is TRBJ2-3; D is perhaps TRBD1 (5 bases). The sequence was obtained from a human donor in good health. Some libraries in this study had Jurkat cell RNA spiked in. The CDR3 bases are TGTGCCAGCAGCTTAGCCGGGCAGGGTAACGCAGATACGCAGTATTTT. Translated, it gives CASSLAGQGNADTQYF.